This T cell receptor beta chain was identified in a study of blood T cell repertoires in COVID-19. Across the study: COVID-19 samples, acute and convalescent, were from the United States, Italy and Spain. PBMCs, B-cell-depleted T cells, or T cells were the source of the cDNA or gDNA that made up the material.

Here immunoSEQ multiplex PCR was the method, and the copy in TCRdb shows in-frame clones only, minus some. In the table there are under 200,000 clones, 65% to 90% of which are singletons. The trim removed 3 bases at V and 5 bases at J, leaving 3 bases unmatched. CDR1 is KGHDR, CDR2 SFDVKD, per germline. The CDR3 length is 14 residues. The sample taken for sequencing was peripheral blood. The chain combines TRBV24-1 with TRBJ2-1; 7 bases align to TRBD1. The TCR sequence derives from a human donor in a cohort sampled during active COVID-19. CDR3 region: CATSDLDRDNEQFF. The CDR3 coding sequence is TGTGCCACCAGTGATCTTGACAGGGACAATGAGCAGTTCTTC.